These T cell receptor beta chains were read from a single sample in a study of technical replicates of blood from a few donors. Measured with immunoSEQ multiplex PCR; TCRdb has only the in-frame clones, and not every one. The sample lists more than 60,000 clones; about 92% were seen once. What was sequenced was T cells isolated from PBMCs. Every receptor here comes from a human donor in good health. Each CDR3 is given without its conserved first and last residue. D genes are given only for firm matches. A clone size is listed for some rows: how often the clone was seen (once, few, many), or a class if it is expanded.

TRBV10-3	TRBD1	TRBJ1-1	once	AIDSSGQGGPEAF
TRBV5-1	TRBD2	TRBJ2-7	.	ASSLEPGLAYEQY
TRBV2	TRBD1	TRBJ1-1	.	ASSVGDRGLTEAF
TRBV11-1	TRBD2	TRBJ2-1	once	ASSGTSGRAYNEQF
TRBV6-1	TRBD2	TRBJ2-2	.	ASRGGRGTGELF
TRBV4-2	.	TRBJ1-1	once	ASSEQGYEAF
TRBV5-8	.	TRBJ2-7	.	ASSPPNYEQY
TRBV19	TRBD1	TRBJ1-5	.	ASVTGDGSNQPQH
TRBV28	.	TRBJ1-1	.	ASTYGLEAF
TRBV29-1	TRBD1	TRBJ1-2	.	SVVGQVYGYT
TRBV7-2	.	TRBJ1-1	.	ASSLAPGSAEAF
TRBV19	.	TRBJ1-5	few	ASSGGHRNQPQH
TRBV4-2	TRBD1	TRBJ1-1	.	ASSPQGLSTEAF
TRBV6-5	.	TRBJ1-1	.	ASSPSLHLNTEAF
TRBV30	.	TRBJ2-7	.	AWSVRAYEQY
TRBV27	TRBD1	TRBJ2-3	.	ASRLRDRGRTDTQY
TRBV6-5	.	TRBJ2-7	.	ASRRDGSYEQY
TRBV5-8	TRBD2	TRBJ2-7	.	ASKELAGGYEQY
TRBV28	.	TRBJ2-1	.	ASSDDDTYNEQF
TRBV19	TRBD1	TRBJ2-5	.	ASTDRERETQY
TRBV6-5	.	TRBJ1-5	.	ASREGRNQPQH
TRBV15	TRBD2	TRBJ2-1	.	ATSSLAGGYYNEQF
TRBV7-2	.	TRBJ1-2	few	ASSLAAGDHGYT
TRBV5-4	TRBD2	TRBJ2-1	.	ASSFGLAGVNEQF
TRBV28	TRBD1	TRBJ2-7	once	ASSQTGGYSYEQY
TRBV27	TRBD1	TRBJ1-2	.	ASSLSETGYGYT
TRBV10-3	TRBD2	TRBJ2-7	.	AIRGLADYEQY
TRBV10-3	.	TRBJ2-5	.	AIQGEETQY
TRBV19	TRBD1	TRBJ1-5	once	ASSDRGPNQPQH
TRBV9	TRBD1	TRBJ2-7	.	ASSVAQGAGYEQY
TRBV4-3	TRBD1	TRBJ2-6	.	ASSLESGTVRAWGNVLT
TRBV27	.	TRBJ1-5	.	ASSLGSRGNQPQH
TRBV21-1	.	TRBJ2-5	.	ASSKLGLAGPETQY
TRBV11-2	.	TRBJ1-5	once	ASSRGHNQPQH
TRBV30	.	TRBJ1-1	.	AWRSGGFTEAF
TRBV28	.	TRBJ1-5	.	ASSLRDTSGDQPQH
TRBV5-1	TRBD1	TRBJ1-1	.	ASSLSGTGNTEAF
TRBV6-5	.	TRBJ1-2	.	ASSYGAGYGYT
TRBV6-5	TRBD1	TRBJ2-7	.	ASSRDRDEQY
TRBV2	.	TRBJ2-7	.	ASTSTYEQY
TRBV30	.	TRBJ2-6	.	AWTGVTGANVLT
TRBV6-4	.	TRBJ2-7	.	ASGTTERVNYEQY
TRBV29-1	TRBD2	TRBJ2-1	once	SVESSGRPYEQF
TRBV7-3	.	TRBJ1-1	.	ASSLRGGRNLQAAF
TRBV19	.	TRBJ1-1	.	ASSTIDGSTEAF
TRBV28	TRBD2	TRBJ2-2	.	ASRSGYTGELF
TRBV11-3	.	TRBJ2-7	.	ASSLEGQLEAYEQY
TRBV19	.	TRBJ1-5	.	ASSMGRQPPNQPQH
TRBV19	TRBD2	TRBJ2-3	.	ASSTTSGRWDTQY
TRBV11-2	TRBD1	TRBJ2-7	.	ASSSDRELDEQY
TRBV2	.	TRBJ1-3	once	ASSESAIAGNTIY
TRBV5-4	TRBD2	TRBJ2-2	.	ASSFPSTSGSSGELF
TRBV15	.	TRBJ2-1	.	ATSRGGYSYNEQF
TRBV18	.	TRBJ1-1	.	ASPTVAGNTEAF
TRBV5-1	TRBD2	TRBJ2-7	.	ASSSPAGGTSYEQY